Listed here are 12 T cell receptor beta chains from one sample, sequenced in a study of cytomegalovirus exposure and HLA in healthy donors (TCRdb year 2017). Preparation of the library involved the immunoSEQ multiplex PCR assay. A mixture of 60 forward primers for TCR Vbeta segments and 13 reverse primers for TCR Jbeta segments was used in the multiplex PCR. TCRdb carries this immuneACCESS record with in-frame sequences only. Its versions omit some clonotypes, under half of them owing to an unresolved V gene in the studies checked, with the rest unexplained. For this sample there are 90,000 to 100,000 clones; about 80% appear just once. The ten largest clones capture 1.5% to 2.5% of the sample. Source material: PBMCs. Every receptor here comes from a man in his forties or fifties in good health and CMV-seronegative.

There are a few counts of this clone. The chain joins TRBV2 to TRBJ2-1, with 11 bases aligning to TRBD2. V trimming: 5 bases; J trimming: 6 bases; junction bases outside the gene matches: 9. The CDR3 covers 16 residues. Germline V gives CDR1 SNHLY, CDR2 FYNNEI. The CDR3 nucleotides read TGTGCCAGCAGTAGTGATAGCGGGGGGGCCGTCAATGAGCAGTTCTTC. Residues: CASSSDSGGAVNEQFF. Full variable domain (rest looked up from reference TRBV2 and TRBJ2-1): EPEVTQTPSHQVTQMGQEVILRCVPISNHLYFYWYRQILGQKVEFLVSFYNNEISEKSEIFDDQFSVERPDGSNFTLKIRSTKLEDSAMYFCASSSDSGGAVNEQFFGPGTRLTVL.

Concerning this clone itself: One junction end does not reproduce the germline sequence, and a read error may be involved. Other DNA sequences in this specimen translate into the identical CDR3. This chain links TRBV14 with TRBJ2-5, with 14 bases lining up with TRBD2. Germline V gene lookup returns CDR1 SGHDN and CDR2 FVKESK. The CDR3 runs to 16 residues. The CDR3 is CASRRTSGRPKETQYF. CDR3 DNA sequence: TGTGCCAGCAGACGGACTAGCGGGAGGCCCAAAGAGACCCAATACTTC.

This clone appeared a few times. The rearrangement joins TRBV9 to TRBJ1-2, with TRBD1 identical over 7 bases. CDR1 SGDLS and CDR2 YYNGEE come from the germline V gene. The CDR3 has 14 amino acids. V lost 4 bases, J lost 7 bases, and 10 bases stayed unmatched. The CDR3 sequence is CASSPQGGTAGYTF. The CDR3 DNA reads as TGTGCCAGCAGCCCTCAGGGCGGGACAGCTGGCTACACCTTC.

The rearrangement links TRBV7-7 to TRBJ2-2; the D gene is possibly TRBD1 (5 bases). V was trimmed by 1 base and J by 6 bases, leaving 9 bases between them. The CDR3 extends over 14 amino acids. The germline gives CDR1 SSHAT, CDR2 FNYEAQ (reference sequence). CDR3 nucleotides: TGTGCCAGCAGCTTAGACTGGGGCTCCGGGGAGCTGTTTTTT. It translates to CASSLDWGSGELFF.

CDR3 nucleotides: TGCGCCAGCGCCCAGCGGGGGGCTAGCACAGATACGCAGTATTTT. Translated: CASAQRGASTDTQYF. The rearrangement uses TRBV5-1 and TRBJ2-3, with 9 bases that match TRBD2. Per germline, CDR1 SGHRS and CDR2 YFSETQ. This CDR3 has 15 amino acids. J gave up 0 bases and V 7 bases, and 6 bases lay outside the gene matches.

CDR3 sequence: CASSYSTARQQETQYF. The CDR3 DNA is TGTGCCAGCAGTTACTCGACTGCCCGGCAGCAAGAGACCCAGTACTTC. The chain combines TRBV6-5 with TRBJ2-5; no clear D gene. Germline V gives CDR1 MNHEY, CDR2 SVGAGI. The CDR3 runs to 16 residues. The ends were cut back, 0 bases at V and 2 bases at J, with 13 bases in the middle.

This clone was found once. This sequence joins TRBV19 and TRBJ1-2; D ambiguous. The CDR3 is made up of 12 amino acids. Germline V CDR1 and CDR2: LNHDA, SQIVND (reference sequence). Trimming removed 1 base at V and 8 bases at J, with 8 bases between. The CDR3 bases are TGTGCCAGTAGTATAGCCTCGGTCGGCTACACCTTC. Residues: CASSIASVGYTF.

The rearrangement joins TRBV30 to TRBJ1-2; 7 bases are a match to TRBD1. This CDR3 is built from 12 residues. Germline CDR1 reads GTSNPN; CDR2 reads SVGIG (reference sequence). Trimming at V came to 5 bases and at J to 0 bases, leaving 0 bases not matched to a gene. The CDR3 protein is CAWGTANYGYTF. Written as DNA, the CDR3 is TGTGCCTGGGGGACAGCTAACTATGGCTACACCTTC.

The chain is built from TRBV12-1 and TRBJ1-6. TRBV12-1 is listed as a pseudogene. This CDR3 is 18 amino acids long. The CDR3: CASSSPVRSSSYNSPLHF. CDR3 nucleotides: TGTGCCAGCAGCTCCCCAGTGCGGAGTAGCTCCTATAATTCACCCCTCCACTTT.

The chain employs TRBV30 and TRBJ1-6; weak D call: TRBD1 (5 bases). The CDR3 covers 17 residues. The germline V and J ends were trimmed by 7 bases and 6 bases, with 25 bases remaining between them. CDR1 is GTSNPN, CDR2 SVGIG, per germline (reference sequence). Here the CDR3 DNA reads TGTGCCTTGGGCGGGAGCCAAAATCTAGGGGCTAATTCACCCCTCCACTTT. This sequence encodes CALGGSQNLGANSPLHF.

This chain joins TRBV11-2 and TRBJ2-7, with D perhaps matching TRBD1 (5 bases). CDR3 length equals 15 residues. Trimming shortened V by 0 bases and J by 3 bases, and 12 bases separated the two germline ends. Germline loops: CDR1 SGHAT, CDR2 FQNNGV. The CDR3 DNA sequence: TGTGCCAGCAGCTTAGATTTTCAGGGCATCTACGAGCAGTACTTC. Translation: CASSLDFQGIYEQYF.

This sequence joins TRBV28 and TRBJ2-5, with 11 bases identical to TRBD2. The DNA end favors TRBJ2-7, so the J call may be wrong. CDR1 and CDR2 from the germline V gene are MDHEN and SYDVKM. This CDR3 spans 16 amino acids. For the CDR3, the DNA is TGTGCCAGCAGTTTATCAACTAGCGGGAGTCCCCACGAGCAGTACTTC. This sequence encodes CASSLSTSGSPHEQYF.